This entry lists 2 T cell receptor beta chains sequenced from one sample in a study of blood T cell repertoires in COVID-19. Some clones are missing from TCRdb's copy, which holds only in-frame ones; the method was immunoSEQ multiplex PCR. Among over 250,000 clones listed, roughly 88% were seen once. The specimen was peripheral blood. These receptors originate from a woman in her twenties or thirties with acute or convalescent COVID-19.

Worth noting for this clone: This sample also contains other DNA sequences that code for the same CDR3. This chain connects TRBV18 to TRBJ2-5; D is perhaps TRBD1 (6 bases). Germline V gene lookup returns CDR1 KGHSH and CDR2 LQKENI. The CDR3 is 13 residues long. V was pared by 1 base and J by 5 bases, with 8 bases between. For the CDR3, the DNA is TGTGCCAGCTCACCACGGCAGGGGGAGACCCAGTACTTC. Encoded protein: CASSPRQGETQYF.

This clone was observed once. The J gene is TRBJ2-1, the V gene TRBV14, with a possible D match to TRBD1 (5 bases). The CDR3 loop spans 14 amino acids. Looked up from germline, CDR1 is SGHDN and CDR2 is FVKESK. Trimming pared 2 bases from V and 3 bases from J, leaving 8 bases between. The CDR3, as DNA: TGTGCCAGCAGCCAACAGGGCGGCTACAATGAGCAGTTCTTC. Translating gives CASSQQGGYNEQFF.